A selection of T cell receptor beta chains follows, all from one sample in a study of blood T cells in healthy people across ages. TCRdb called the 5' RACE reads again in MiXCR, with one record for every CDR3 protein. The table lists fewer than 900,000 distinct CDR3 sequences, approximately 43% of them singletons. The sequenced sample was blood. The receptor set was obtained from a woman aged 55-70 years in good health. Both conserved end residues are part of each CDR3. Fields, in order: D gene, J gene, V gene, clone size, CDR3 DNA, CDR3 protein. A D gene is named only where the DNA matches it firmly. A row's size may be missing; if present it is once, few, many or a size class.

D gene: TRBD2
J gene: TRBJ2-4
V gene: TRBV6-2/TRBV6-3
clone size: .
CDR3 DNA: TGTGCCAGCAAACCCTATCTAGCGGGGATAGCCAAAAACATTCAGTACTTC
CDR3 protein: CASKPYLAGIAKNIQYF

D gene: TRBD1
J gene: TRBJ1-2
V gene: TRBV12-3/TRBV12-4
clone size: many
CDR3 DNA: TGTGCCAGCAAGATGGCGGGACAGCTATATGGCTACACCTTC
CDR3 protein: CASKMAGQLYGYTF

D gene: .
J gene: TRBJ1-5
V gene: TRBV7-2
clone size: .
CDR3 DNA: TGTGCCAGCAGCCAGTCTGGGGCCCTTAATCAGCCCCAGCATTTT
CDR3 protein: CASSQSGALNQPQHF

D gene: .
J gene: TRBJ2-7
V gene: TRBV13
clone size: few
CDR3 DNA: TGTGCCAGCAGCCTTAATCCAGCCTACGAGCAGTACTTC
CDR3 protein: CASSLNPAYEQYF

D gene: .
J gene: TRBJ2-7
V gene: TRBV2
clone size: .
CDR3 DNA: TGTGCCAGCAGTGCCTACAGGAGCTCCTACGAGCAGTACTTC
CDR3 protein: CASSAYRSSYEQYF

D gene: TRBD2
J gene: TRBJ2-7
V gene: TRBV11-2
clone size: .
CDR3 DNA: TGTGCCAGCAGCTTAGATTTGACTAGCCGCCCCTCCTACGAGCAGTACTTC
CDR3 protein: CASSLDLTSRPSYEQYF

D gene: .
J gene: TRBJ2-5
V gene: TRBV29-1
clone size: few
CDR3 DNA: TGCAGCGTTGAGAGCTACAATGAGCAGTACTTC
CDR3 protein: CSVESYNEQYF

D gene: .
J gene: TRBJ2-7
V gene: TRBV7-2
clone size: .
CDR3 DNA: TGTGCCAGCAGCATGGGGGCCGAGCAGTACTTC
CDR3 protein: CASSMGAEQYF

D gene: TRBD1
J gene: TRBJ2-1
V gene: TRBV7-2
clone size: .
CDR3 DNA: TGTGCCAGCAGCTTAATGGGACAGCGGAATGAGCAGTTCTTC
CDR3 protein: CASSLMGQRNEQFF

D gene: .
J gene: TRBJ2-4
V gene: TRBV20-1
clone size: once
CDR3 DNA: TGCAGTGCTAGAGTTGGGGGCACCAATAGCATTCAGTACTTC
CDR3 protein: CSARVGGTNSIQYF

D gene: TRBD2
J gene: TRBJ2-1
V gene: TRBV5-1
clone size: many
CDR3 DNA: TGCGCCAGCAGCTTGGATAGGACTAGCGCATACAATGAGCAGTTCTTC
CDR3 protein: CASSLDRTSAYNEQFF

D gene: TRBD1
J gene: TRBJ2-7
V gene: TRBV6-1
clone size: few
CDR3 DNA: TGTGCCACCCTCCGGGGACAGGGCTCCTACGAGCAGTACTTC
CDR3 protein: CATLRGQGSYEQYF

D gene: .
J gene: TRBJ2-3
V gene: TRBV27
clone size: few
CDR3 DNA: TGTGCCAGCTCCCCCGGAGCTTGGGGAGCAGATACGCAGTATTTT
CDR3 protein: CASSPGAWGADTQYF

D gene: .
J gene: TRBJ1-5
V gene: TRBV19
clone size: .
CDR3 DNA: TGTGCCAGTAGTACCCCCCCGGGTAAGCCCCAGCATTTT
CDR3 protein: CASSTPPGKPQHF

D gene: TRBD2
J gene: TRBJ2-1
V gene: TRBV20-1
clone size: .
CDR3 DNA: TGCAGTGCTAGAGACCTAGCGGGAGTGGGTTACAATGAGCAGTTCTTC
CDR3 protein: CSARDLAGVGYNEQFF

D gene: .
J gene: TRBJ1-2
V gene: TRBV6-5
clone size: few
CDR3 DNA: TGTGCCAGCAGTTACTCTGGCAGGGTGTTCGGTGGCTACACCTTC
CDR3 protein: CASSYSGRVFGGYTF

D gene: TRBD2
J gene: TRBJ2-1
V gene: TRBV7-2
clone size: .
CDR3 DNA: TGTGCCAGCAGCTTGACAACTAGCGGCCCCTACAATGAGCAGTTCTTC
CDR3 protein: CASSLTTSGPYNEQFF

D gene: TRBD2
J gene: TRBJ2-1
V gene: TRBV7-9
clone size: few
CDR3 DNA: TGTGCCAGCAGCGGGGGAAGAGCGGGAGCACGAAATGAGCAGTTCTTC
CDR3 protein: CASSGGRAGARNEQFF

D gene: .
J gene: TRBJ1-4
V gene: TRBV5-1
clone size: few
CDR3 DNA: TGCGCCAGCAGCGGGGACAATCGGGAAAAACTGTTTTTT
CDR3 protein: CASSGDNREKLFF

D gene: .
J gene: TRBJ2-1
V gene: TRBV29-1
clone size: few
CDR3 DNA: TGCAGCGTTGATGGCCTATCTAATGACTACCTCAATGAGCAGTTCTTC
CDR3 protein: CSVDGLSNDYLNEQFF

D gene: .
J gene: TRBJ2-6
V gene: TRBV7-2
clone size: .
CDR3 DNA: TGTGCCAGCAGCTTAGCAGGATCCCCCTTTGGGGCCAACGTCCTGACTTTC
CDR3 protein: CASSLAGSPFGANVLTF

D gene: TRBD1
J gene: TRBJ2-7
V gene: TRBV5-1
clone size: .
CDR3 DNA: TGCGCCAGCAGCTGGACAGGGTTCGGCGATCGCGAGCAGTACTTC
CDR3 protein: CASSWTGFGDREQYF

D gene: .
J gene: TRBJ2-7
V gene: TRBV27
clone size: .
CDR3 DNA: TGTGCCAGCAGTGTATGGGGCAATTACGAGCAGTACTTC
CDR3 protein: CASSVWGNYEQYF

D gene: .
J gene: TRBJ2-7
V gene: TRBV7-2
clone size: once
CDR3 DNA: TGTGCCAGCAGCCCCGTTGGGGGCCGGGAGAATGAGCAGTACTTC
CDR3 protein: CASSPVGGRENEQYF

D gene: .
J gene: TRBJ2-1
V gene: TRBV11-2
clone size: .
CDR3 DNA: TGTGCCAGCAGCTTAGATTCGGGCCGACAGGATGAGCAGTTCTTC
CDR3 protein: CASSLDSGRQDEQFF

D gene: .
J gene: TRBJ2-1
V gene: TRBV6-2/TRBV6-3
clone size: many
CDR3 DNA: TGTGCCAGCAAGAGGAGCAATGAGCAGTTCTTC
CDR3 protein: CASKRSNEQFF

D gene: TRBD1
J gene: TRBJ1-2
V gene: TRBV5-1
clone size: .
CDR3 DNA: TGCGCCAGCAGCGCTAACAGGGGGACCTATGGCTACACCTTC
CDR3 protein: CASSANRGTYGYTF

D gene: TRBD2
J gene: TRBJ2-5
V gene: TRBV19
clone size: .
CDR3 DNA: TGTGCCAGTAGTATGGGACTAGCGGAAGAGACCCAGTACTTC
CDR3 protein: CASSMGLAEETQYF

D gene: TRBD1
J gene: TRBJ2-3
V gene: TRBV5-1
clone size: .
CDR3 DNA: TGCGCCAGCAGCTTAAACGGACAGGGGAGCACAGATACGCAGTATTTT
CDR3 protein: CASSLNGQGSTDTQYF

D gene: .
J gene: TRBJ2-7
V gene: TRBV7-9
clone size: many
CDR3 DNA: TGTGCCAGCAGCCCGCCCAGGGGCGAGCAGTACTTC
CDR3 protein: CASSPPRGEQYF

D gene: .
J gene: TRBJ2-3
V gene: TRBV6-2/TRBV6-3
clone size: .
CDR3 DNA: TGTGCCAGCAGGTCCGGTCGCTGGGCGAGGGTCTGGGATACGCAGTATTTT
CDR3 protein: CASRSGRWARVWDTQYF

D gene: TRBD2
J gene: TRBJ2-1
V gene: TRBV14
clone size: .
CDR3 DNA: TGTGCCTGCAGCCAAGACGGACTAGCGGAGCAGTTCTTC
CDR3 protein: CACSQDGLAEQFF